The TCR beta chain under discussion was sequenced for a study of cytomegalovirus exposure and HLA in healthy donors. Broader study findings: Rare TCR sequences dominated, though some public TCRs recurred in many donors. Among the sequence variants, a highly shared cluster was likely an artifact of sequencing.

Remarks on this clone: The target antigen is unknown.

Germline V gene data show CDR1 as SNHLY and CDR2 as FYNNEI. This CDR3 region has 14 residues. The germline V and J ends were trimmed by 3 bases and 2 bases, with 8 bases remaining between them. Amplification used 60 Vbeta primers and 13 Jbeta primers. Produced via immunoSEQ multiplex PCR; TCRdb's table is partial and in-frame only. The table records 45,000 to 65,000 clones, about three quarters of them present only once. The chain couples TRBV2 to TRBJ1-5; maybe TRBD1 (5 bases). The clonotype originates from a man aged 18 to 35 in good health and CMV-seronegative. Specimen: PBMCs. CDR3 DNA: TGTGCCAGCAGTGACAGGGTGGGCAATCAGCCCCAGCATTTT. Protein sequence: CASSDRVGNQPQHF.